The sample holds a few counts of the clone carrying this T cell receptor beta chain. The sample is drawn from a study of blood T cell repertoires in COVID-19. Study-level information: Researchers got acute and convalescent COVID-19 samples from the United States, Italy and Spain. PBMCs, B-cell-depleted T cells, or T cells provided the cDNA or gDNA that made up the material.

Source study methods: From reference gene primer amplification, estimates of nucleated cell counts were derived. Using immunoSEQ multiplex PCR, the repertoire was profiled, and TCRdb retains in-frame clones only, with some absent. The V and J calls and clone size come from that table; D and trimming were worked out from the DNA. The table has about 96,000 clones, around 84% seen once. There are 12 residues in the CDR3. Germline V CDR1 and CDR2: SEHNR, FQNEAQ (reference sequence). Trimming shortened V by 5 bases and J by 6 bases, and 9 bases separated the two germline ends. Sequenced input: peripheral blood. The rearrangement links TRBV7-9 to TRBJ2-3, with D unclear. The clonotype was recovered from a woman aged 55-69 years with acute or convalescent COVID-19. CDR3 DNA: TGTGCCAGCAGCCCTCCCCAGGATACGCAGTATTTT. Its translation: CASSPPQDTQYF.